One sample yielded the 22 T cell receptor beta chains listed below, sequenced in a study of OX40 agonist ivuxolimab in advanced cancers. Library construction relied on the immunoSEQ multiplex PCR assay. The immuneACCESS repertoire file appears here via TCRdb, limited to in-frame rearrangements. These files lack a portion of the clones; in checked studies, under half of the deficit traces to unresolved V genes, and the cause of the others is not known. This sample gives tens of thousands of clones in total; about nine tenths of them show up just once. Roughly 1.8% of the sample lies in the top ten. This material consisted of CD4+ or CD8+ T cells sorted from blood, taken in a trial of the OX40 agonist ivuxolimab. The source of these receptors is an adult with an advanced solid tumor such as melanoma, head and neck, liver or kidney cancer.

The chain recombines TRBV20-1 with TRBJ2-3; D uncertain. The CDR3 consists of 11 residues. The germline V and J ends were trimmed by 5 bases and 3 bases, with 6 bases remaining between them. Germline V CDR1 and CDR2: DFQATT, SNEGSKA (reference sequence). The CDR3 spells CSALLTDTQYF. Written as DNA, the CDR3 is TGCAGTGCTCTGTTGACAGATACGCAGTATTTT.

This clone has only a few counts. The rearrangement links TRBV29-1 to TRBJ1-5; 7 bases map to TRBD1. V was pared by 6 bases and J by 4 bases, with 6 bases of the junction left unmatched. Germline CDR1 reads SQVTM; CDR2 reads ANQGSEA. The CDR3 runs 13 residues. CDR3 region: CSVSGTENQPQHF. For the CDR3, the DNA is TGCAGCGTCTCCGGGACAGAAAATCAGCCCCAGCATTTT.

The V gene is TRBV18, the J gene TRBJ2-3; 10 nucleotides align to TRBD2. CDR1 is KGHSH and CDR2 is LQKENI in the germline V gene. The V and J ends lost 5 bases and 6 bases, in that order; junction bases with no gene match: 14. The CDR3 loop spans 17 amino acids. CDR3 in amino acids: CASSSWTSGDSADTQYF. The CDR3 DNA is TGTGCCAGCTCATCTTGGACTAGCGGAGACTCGGCGGATACGCAGTATTTT.

A single count supports this clone. The chain is built from TRBV28 and TRBJ2-5, with a possible D match to TRBD2 (6 bases). The V end was cut by 5 bases, the J end by 9 bases, with 16 bases between. Looked up from germline, CDR1 is MDHEN and CDR2 is SYDVKM. The CDR3 is made up of 13 amino acids. The CDR3 coding sequence is TGTGCCAGCAGTATCGGGGGTCACGGGGCCCAGTACTTC. Its protein is CASSIGGHGAQYF.

The V and J genes are TRBV11-2 and TRBJ1-5; the match to TRBD1 covers 7 bases. The CDR3 is 16 amino acids. Unmatched junction bases numbered 6, after V lost 2 bases and J lost 2 bases. Germline lookup yields CDR1 SGHAT and CDR2 FQNNGV. CDR3 region: CASSLLGGMGNQPQHF. The DNA for the CDR3 is TGTGCCAGCAGCTTATTAGGGGGCATGGGCAATCAGCCCCAGCATTTT.

The chain combines TRBV11-2 with TRBJ2-7, with D uncertain. Germline V gene sequence: CDR1 SGHAT, CDR2 FQNNGV. This CDR3 is built from 14 residues. Trimming shortened V by 0 bases and J by 2 bases, and 8 bases separated the two germline ends. This CDR3 is CASSLEAGAYEQYF. The CDR3 coding sequence is TGTGCCAGCAGCTTAGAAGCCGGAGCCTACGAGCAGTACTTC.

This clone was detected only a few times. The rearrangement links TRBV6-1 to TRBJ2-1, with D unclear. Trimming took 6 bases from V and 6 from J, leaving 12 bases between them. CDR3 length: 13 residues. Looked up from germline, CDR1 is MNHNS and CDR2 is SASEGT. This CDR3 is CASRLNQANEQFF. CDR3 nucleotide sequence: TGTGCCAGCAGACTGAACCAAGCCAATGAGCAGTTCTTC.

This clone has a single count. The rearrangement links TRBV28 to TRBJ1-3; D is uncertain. V shed 3 bases and J shed 4 bases, with 16 bases lying between them. CDR1 MDHEN and CDR2 SYDVKM come from the germline V gene. This CDR3 is built from 16 residues. The DNA of the CDR3 is TGTGCCAGCAGTTTGAATTTACTCTCTTCGGGAAACACCATATATTTT. Translation gives CASSLNLLSSGNTIYF.

The chain couples TRBV5-1 to TRBJ2-1; a possible D gene is TRBD2 (5 bases). Deletions cut 0 bases from V and 0 bases from J, with 16 bases between. CDR1 is SGHRS and CDR2 is YFSETQ in the germline V gene. This CDR3 contains 18 residues. The CDR3 spells CASSLGTGNVVSYNEQFF. For the CDR3, the DNA is TGCGCCAGCAGCTTGGGTACGGGAAACGTGGTCTCCTACAATGAGCAGTTCTTC.

This chain joins TRBV9 and TRBJ2-3; the D gene could be TRBD1 or TRBD2 (5 bases each). V lost 2 bases and J 4 bases, leaving 11 bases between the germline ends. Looked up from germline, CDR1 is SGDLS and CDR2 is YYNGEE. This CDR3 has 14 residues. The CDR3 DNA is TGTGCCAGCAGCGTCAGGGAGAGGGCAGATACGCAGTATTTT. It is translated as CASSVRERADTQYF.

The V gene is TRBV7-8, the J gene TRBJ1-6, with D possibly being TRBD1 (5 bases). Germline V gene lookup returns CDR1 SGHVS and CDR2 FQNEAQ. This CDR3 contains 14 residues. The V and J ends lost 7 bases and 5 bases respectively, with 12 bases between them. CDR3 coding DNA: TGTGCCAGCAACTCGGGACGGAATAATTCACCCCTCCACTTT. Protein sequence: CASNSGRNNSPLHF. Full variable domain (remainder filled in from reference TRBV7-8 and TRBJ1-6): GAGVSQSPRYKVAKRGQDVALRCDPISGHVSLFWYQQALGQGPEFLTYFQNEAQLDKSGLPSDRFFAERPEGSVSTLKIQRTQQEDSAVYLCASNSGRNNSPLHFGNGTRLTVT.

The chain is built from TRBV4-3 and TRBJ2-5, with TRBD2 identical over 8 bases. V trimming: 0 bases; J trimming: 11 bases; junction bases outside the gene matches: 5. Germline V gene lookup returns CDR1 LGHNA and CDR2 YSLEER. The CDR3 is made up of 13 amino acids. Written as DNA, the CDR3 is TGCGCCAGCAGCCAAGATCCGGGGGGGGAGCAGTACTTC. It specifies CASSQDPGGEQYF.

The V call is TRBV5-4, the J call TRBJ2-7, with TRBD2 matching 9 bases. With V trimmed by 3 bases and J by 4 bases, 8 bases remained unmatched. Per germline, CDR1 SGHNT and CDR2 YYREEE (reference sequence). This CDR3 has 15 amino acids. The CDR3 reads CASSSPSGASYEQYF. The CDR3 nucleotides read TGTGCCAGCAGCTCTCCTAGCGGGGCGAGTTACGAGCAGTACTTC.

The V call is TRBV19, the J call TRBJ1-5, with D hard to call. The V and J ends lost 3 bases and 0 bases respectively, with 9 bases between them. CDR1 LNHDA and CDR2 SQIVND come from the germline V gene (reference sequence). The CDR3 consists of 15 residues. CDR3 coding DNA: TGTGCCAGTAGTATCTCCAACCGTAGCAATCAGCCCCAGCATTTT. Protein product: CASSISNRSNQPQHF.

V gene TRBV2 combines with J gene TRBJ2-7; D not certain. The V end lost 4 bases, the J end lost 2 bases, and 12 bases lay between the germline ends. Germline CDR1 reads SNHLY; CDR2 reads FYNNEI. CDR3 length equals 14 residues. This CDR3 reads CASSGNEATYEQYF. The CDR3 nucleotides read TGTGCCAGCAGTGGTAACGAGGCTACCTACGAGCAGTACTTC.

The chain is built from TRBV6-4 and TRBJ2-2, with a possible D match to TRBD2 (5 bases). Looked up from germline, CDR1 is MRHNA and CDR2 is SNTAGT. The CDR3 is made up of 14 amino acids. The V gene lost 6 bases and the J gene lost 1 base, with 9 bases spanning the gap. CDR3 protein: CASSADWNTGELFF. The CDR3 DNA reads TGTGCCAGCAGCGCGGACTGGAACACCGGGGAGCTGTTTTTT.

This sequence joins TRBV30 and TRBJ2-7, with D maybe TRBD2 (6 bases). Germline V gene lookup returns CDR1 GTSNPN and CDR2 SVGIG (reference sequence). The V end lost 4 bases, the J end lost 6 bases, and 16 bases lay between the germline ends. This CDR3 region has 13 residues. The CDR3 here is CAWTGTPWGEQYF. CDR3 coding DNA: TGTGCCTGGACCGGGACTCCATGGGGCGAGCAGTACTTC.

The chain links TRBV10-3 to TRBJ2-1; 9 positions agree with TRBD1. Unmatched junction bases numbered 7, after V lost 0 bases and J lost 10 bases. Germline assignment: CDR1 ENHRY and CDR2 SYGVKD. The CDR3 is made up of 15 amino acids. The CDR3 nucleotides read TGTGCCATCAGTGAGTCCTTACAGGGGGCGGGAGAGCAGTTCTTC. This encodes CAISESLQGAGEQFF.

The chain couples TRBV6-1 to TRBJ1-2; 9 bases map to TRBD1. Germline CDR1 reads MNHNS; CDR2 reads SASEGT. The CDR3 has 15 amino acids. The CDR3: CATPRDREFDYGYTF. Written as DNA, the CDR3 is TGTGCTACCCCCCGGGACAGGGAATTCGACTATGGCTACACCTTC.

V usage is TRBV6-5 and J usage is TRBJ1-3; TRBD1 matches 7 bases. CDR3 length: 15 amino acids. Germline-derived CDR1 and CDR2 are MNHEY and SVGAGI. The trim removed 2 bases at V and 3 bases at J, leaving 4 bases unmatched. CDR3 in amino acids: CASSYDREDGNTIYF. CDR3 DNA: TGTGCCAGCAGTTACGACAGGGAAGATGGAAACACCATATATTTT.

The chain joins TRBV2 to TRBJ2-5, with 13 bases aligning to TRBD2. The length of the CDR3 is 14 residues. The J segment lost 5 bases and the V segment lost 5 bases, leaving 2 bases of the junction unmatched. Germline lookup yields CDR1 SNHLY and CDR2 FYNNEI. This chain's CDR3 is CASSKGLAGETQYF. CDR3 sequence (DNA): TGTGCCAGCAGTAAGGGACTAGCGGGGGAGACCCAGTACTTC.

The chain joins TRBV15 to TRBJ2-2, with 8 bases that match TRBD1. CDR3 length: 15 amino acids. Germline V gives CDR1 LNHNV, CDR2 YYDKDF (reference sequence). With 1 base clipped from V and 7 bases from J, the junction kept 5 bases outside the gene matches. CDR3 coding DNA: TGTGCCACCAGCAGAGGACAGGGGACCGGCGGGGAGCTGTTTTTT. Protein: CATSRGQGTGGELFF.